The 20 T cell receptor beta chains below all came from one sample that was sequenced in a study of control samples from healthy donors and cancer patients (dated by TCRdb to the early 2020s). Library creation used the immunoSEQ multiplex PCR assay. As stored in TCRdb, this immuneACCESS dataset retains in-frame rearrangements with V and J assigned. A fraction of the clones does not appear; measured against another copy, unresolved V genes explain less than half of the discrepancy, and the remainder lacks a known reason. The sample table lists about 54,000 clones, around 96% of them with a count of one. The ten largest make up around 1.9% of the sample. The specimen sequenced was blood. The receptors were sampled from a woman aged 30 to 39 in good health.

CDR3 residues: CASSLTSGTYEQYF. The CDR3 nucleotides read TGTGCCAGCAGTCTGACTAGCGGGACCTACGAGCAGTACTTC. The rearrangement joins TRBV6-6 to TRBJ2-7, with 11 nucleotides matching TRBD2. Germline V gene data show CDR1 as MNHNY and CDR2 as SVGAGI (reference sequence). J was trimmed by 2 bases and V by 5 bases; bases with no gene match: 2. The CDR3 has 14 residues.

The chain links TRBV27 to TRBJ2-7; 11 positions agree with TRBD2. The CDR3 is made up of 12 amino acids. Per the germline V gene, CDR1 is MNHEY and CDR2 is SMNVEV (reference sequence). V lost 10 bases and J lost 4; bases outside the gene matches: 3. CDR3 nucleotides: TGTGCCACCGGGACTAGCGGATACGAGCAGTACTTC. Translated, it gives CATGTSGYEQYF.

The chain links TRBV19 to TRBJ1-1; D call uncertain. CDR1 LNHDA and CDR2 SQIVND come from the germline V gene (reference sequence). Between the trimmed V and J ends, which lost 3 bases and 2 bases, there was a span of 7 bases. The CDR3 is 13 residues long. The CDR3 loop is CASSMEGNTEAFF. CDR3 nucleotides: TGTGCCAGTAGTATGGAAGGCAACACTGAAGCTTTCTTT. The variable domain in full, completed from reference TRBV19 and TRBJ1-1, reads DGGITQSPKYLFRKEGQNVTLSCEQNLNHDAMYWYRQDPGQGLRLIYYSQIVNDFQKGDIAEGYSVSREKKESFPLTVTSAQKNPTAFYLCASSMEGNTEAFFGQGTRLTVV.

CDR3 sequence reads: CASSQGTRGAYEQYF. The CDR3 DNA is TGCGCCAGCAGCCAAGGAACTAGAGGGGCCTACGAGCAGTACTTC. The chain employs TRBV4-1 and TRBJ2-7; either TRBD1 or TRBD2 may supply D (5 bases each). This CDR3 comprises 15 residues. Between the trimmed V and J ends, which lost 1 base and 2 bases, there was a span of 12 bases. Per germline, CDR1 MGHRA and CDR2 YSYEKL.

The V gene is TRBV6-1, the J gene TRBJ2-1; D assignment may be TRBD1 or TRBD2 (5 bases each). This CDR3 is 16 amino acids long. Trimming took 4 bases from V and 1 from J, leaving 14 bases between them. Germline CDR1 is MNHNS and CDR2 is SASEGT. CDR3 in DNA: TGTGCCAGCAGTGCCAAGGGTGGGGGTTCCTACAATGAGCAGTTCTTC. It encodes CASSAKGGGSYNEQFF.

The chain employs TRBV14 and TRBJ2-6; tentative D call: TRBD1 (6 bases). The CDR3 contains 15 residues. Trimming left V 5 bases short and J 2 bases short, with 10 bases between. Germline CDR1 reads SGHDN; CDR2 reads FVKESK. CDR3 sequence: CASSTQGPGANVLTF. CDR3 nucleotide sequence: TGTGCCAGCAGCACACAGGGACCTGGGGCCAACGTCCTGACTTTC.

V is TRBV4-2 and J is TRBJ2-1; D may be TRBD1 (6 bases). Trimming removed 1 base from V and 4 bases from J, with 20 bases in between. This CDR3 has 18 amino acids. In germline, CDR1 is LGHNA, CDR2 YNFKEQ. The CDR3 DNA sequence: TGTGCCAGCAGCCAAGTTGGGCTCTCCGGGACACCATACAATGAGCAGTTCTTC. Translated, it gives CASSQVGLSGTPYNEQFF.

For the CDR3, the DNA is TGTGCCACCAGCAGAGTAGATTCCGGCTACAATGAGCAGTTCTTC. The encoded protein is CATSRVDSGYNEQFF. V gene TRBV15 combines with J gene TRBJ2-1; no clear D. The CDR3 runs 15 residues. Germline values: CDR1 LNHNV, CDR2 YYDKDF (reference sequence). Trimming removed 1 base at V and 3 bases at J, with 10 bases between.

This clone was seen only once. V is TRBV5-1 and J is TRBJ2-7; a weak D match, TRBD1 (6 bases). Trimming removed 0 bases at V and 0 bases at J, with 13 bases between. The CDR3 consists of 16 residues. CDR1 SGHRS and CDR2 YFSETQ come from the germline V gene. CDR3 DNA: TGCGCCAGCAGCTTGGACGGGACACCAATCTCCTACGAGCAGTACTTC. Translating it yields CASSLDGTPISYEQYF. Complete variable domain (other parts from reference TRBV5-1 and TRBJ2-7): KAGVTQTPRYLIKTRGQQVTLSCSPISGHRSVSWYQQTPGQGLQFLFEYFSETQRNKGNFPGRFSGRQFSNSRSEMNVSTLELGDSALYLCASSLDGTPISYEQYFGPGTRLTVT.

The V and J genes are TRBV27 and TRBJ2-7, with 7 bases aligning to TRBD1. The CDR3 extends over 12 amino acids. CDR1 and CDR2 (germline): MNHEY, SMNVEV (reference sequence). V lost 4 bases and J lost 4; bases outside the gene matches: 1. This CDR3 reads CASSSGGYEQYF. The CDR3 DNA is TGTGCCAGCAGTTCAGGGGGTTACGAGCAGTACTTC.

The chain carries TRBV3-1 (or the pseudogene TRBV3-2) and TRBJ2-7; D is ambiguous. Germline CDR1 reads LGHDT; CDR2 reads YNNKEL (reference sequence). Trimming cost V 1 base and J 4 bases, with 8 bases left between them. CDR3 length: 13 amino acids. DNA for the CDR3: TGTGCCAGCAGCCAAGCGGTTTGGTACGAGCAGTACTTC. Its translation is CASSQAVWYEQYF.

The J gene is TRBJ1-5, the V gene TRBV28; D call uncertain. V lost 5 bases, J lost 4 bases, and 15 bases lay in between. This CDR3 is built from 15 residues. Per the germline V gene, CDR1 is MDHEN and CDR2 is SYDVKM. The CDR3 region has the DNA TGTGCCAGCAGTGGGGTAGGGATAAGGAATCAGCCCCAGCATTTT. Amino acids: CASSGVGIRNQPQHF. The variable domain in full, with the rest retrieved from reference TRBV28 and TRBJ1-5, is DVKVTQSSRYLVKRTGEKVFLECVQDMDHENMFWYRQDPGLGLRLIYFSYDVKMKEKGDIPEGYSVSREKKERFSLILESASTNQTSMYLCASSGVGIRNQPQHFGDGTRLSIL.

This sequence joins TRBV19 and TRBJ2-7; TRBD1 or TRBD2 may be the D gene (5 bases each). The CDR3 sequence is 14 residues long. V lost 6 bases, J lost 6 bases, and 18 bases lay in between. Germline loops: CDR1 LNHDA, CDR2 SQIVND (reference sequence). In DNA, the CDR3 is TGTGCCAGTAGCTCCGGGACCGTTGTTACCGAGCAGTACTTC. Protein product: CASSSGTVVTEQYF.

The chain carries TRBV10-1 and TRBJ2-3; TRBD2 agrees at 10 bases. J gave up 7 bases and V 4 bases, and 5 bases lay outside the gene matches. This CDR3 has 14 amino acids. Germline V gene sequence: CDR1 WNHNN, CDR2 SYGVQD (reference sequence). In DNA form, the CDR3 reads TGCGCCAGCAGTGCTAGCGGGAGAGGGAATACGCAGTATTTT. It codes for CASSASGRGNTQYF.

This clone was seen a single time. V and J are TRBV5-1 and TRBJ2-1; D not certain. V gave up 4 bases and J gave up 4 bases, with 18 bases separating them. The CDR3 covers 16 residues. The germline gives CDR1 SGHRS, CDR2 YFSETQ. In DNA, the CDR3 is TGCGCCAGCAGCCAGAGTGCACGGTCGGTATACAATGAGCAGTTCTTC. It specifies CASSQSARSVYNEQFF.

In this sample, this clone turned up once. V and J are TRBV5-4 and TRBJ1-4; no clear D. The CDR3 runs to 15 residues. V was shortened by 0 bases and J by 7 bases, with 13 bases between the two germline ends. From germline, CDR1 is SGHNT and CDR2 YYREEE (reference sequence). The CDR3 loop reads CASSLGGSPSEKLFF. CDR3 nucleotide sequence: TGTGCCAGCAGCTTGGGCGGCTCTCCGAGTGAAAAACTGTTTTTT.

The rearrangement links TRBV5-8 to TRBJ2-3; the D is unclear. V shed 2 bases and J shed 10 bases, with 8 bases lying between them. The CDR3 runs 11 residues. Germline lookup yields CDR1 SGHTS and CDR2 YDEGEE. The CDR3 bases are TGTGCCAGCAGCTTCGGCGTTCCGCAGTATTTT. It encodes CASSFGVPQYF. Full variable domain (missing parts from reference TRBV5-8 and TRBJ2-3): EAGVTQSPTHLIKTRGQQATLRCSPISGHTSVYWYQQALGLGLQFLLWYDEGEERNRGNFPPRFSGRQFPNYSSELNVNALELEDSALYLCASSFGVPQYFGPGTRLTVL.

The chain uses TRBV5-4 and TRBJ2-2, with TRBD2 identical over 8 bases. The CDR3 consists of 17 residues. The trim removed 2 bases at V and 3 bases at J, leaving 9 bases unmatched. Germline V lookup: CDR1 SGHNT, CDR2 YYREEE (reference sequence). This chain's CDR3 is CASSLAGALPYTGELFF. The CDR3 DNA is TGTGCCAGCAGCTTAGCGGGAGCCCTCCCTTACACCGGGGAGCTGTTTTTT.

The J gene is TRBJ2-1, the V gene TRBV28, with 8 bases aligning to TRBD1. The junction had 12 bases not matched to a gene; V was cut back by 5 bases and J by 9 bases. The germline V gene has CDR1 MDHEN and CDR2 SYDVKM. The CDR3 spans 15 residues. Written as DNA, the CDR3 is TGTGCCAGCAGTCCCCTCCGGACAGGGCTCGGTGAGCAGTTCTTC. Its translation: CASSPLRTGLGEQFF.

CDR3 sequence: CASSERTGTYEQYF. The CDR3 DNA reads TGTGCCAGCAGCGAGAGGACAGGGACCTACGAGCAGTACTTC. The chain uses TRBV28 and TRBJ2-7, with TRBD1 matching 8 bases. Germline CDR1 is MDHEN and CDR2 is SYDVKM. The CDR3 extends over 14 amino acids. V lost 6 bases and J lost 2; bases outside the gene matches: 6. Based on the CDR3 plus reference TRBV28 and TRBJ2-7, the full variable domain is DVKVTQSSRYLVKRTGEKVFLECVQDMDHENMFWYRQDPGLGLRLIYFSYDVKMKEKGDIPEGYSVSREKKERFSLILESASTNQTSMYLCASSERTGTYEQYFGPGTRLTVT.